This record concerns one TCR beta chain sequence. The junction departs from the called germline gene at one end, perhaps through a read error. The CDR3 length is 14 residues. Per the germline V gene, CDR1 is LGHNA and CDR2 is YNFKEQ. This sample stems from a study of blood T cell repertoires in COVID-19. Study-wide background: Samples of COVID-19 (acute and convalescent) were obtained from the United States, Italy and Spain. Sources were T cells, B-cell-depleted T cells, or PBMCs; the material itself was cDNA or gDNA.

As processed by the authors: Reference gene primer amplification gave nucleated cell count estimates. Generated by immunoSEQ multiplex PCR, the TCRdb table keeps only in-frame clones and is missing some. V and J calls and clone size are those listed in that table; D and trimming were worked out from the DNA. Among fewer than 100,000 clones listed, around 75% were seen once. Material: peripheral blood. The receptor comes from a man aged 70 or older with acute or convalescent COVID-19. V and J are TRBV4-2 and TRBJ2-7; 7 bases agree with TRBD2. The CDR3 loop is CASSQDGDYRPSLF. Here the CDR3 DNA reads TGTGCCAGCAGCCAAGATGGGGACTATCGCCCCTCCTTATTC.